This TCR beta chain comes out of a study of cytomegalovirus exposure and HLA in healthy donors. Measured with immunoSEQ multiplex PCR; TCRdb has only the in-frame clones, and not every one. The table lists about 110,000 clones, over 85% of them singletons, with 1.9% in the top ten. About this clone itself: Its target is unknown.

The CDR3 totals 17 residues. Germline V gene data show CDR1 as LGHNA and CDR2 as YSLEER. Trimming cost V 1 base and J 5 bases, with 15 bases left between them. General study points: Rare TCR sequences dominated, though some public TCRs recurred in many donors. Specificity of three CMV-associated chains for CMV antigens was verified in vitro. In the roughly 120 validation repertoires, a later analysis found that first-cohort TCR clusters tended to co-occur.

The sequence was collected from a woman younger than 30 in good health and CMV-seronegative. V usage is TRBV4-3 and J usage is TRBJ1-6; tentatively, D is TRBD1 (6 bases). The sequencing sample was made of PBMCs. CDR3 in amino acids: CASSQAPAGAHNSPLHF. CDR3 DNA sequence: TGCGCCAGCAGCCAAGCTCCGGCAGGGGCACATAATTCACCCCTCCACTTT.